This T cell receptor beta chain is drawn from a study of cytomegalovirus exposure and HLA in healthy donors. Note on this clone: Its antigen is as yet unknown.

The PCR had 60 Vbeta and 13 Jbeta primers. Clones were sequenced by immunoSEQ multiplex PCR, and TCRdb holds only the in-frame ones, with some missing. The data hold more than 95,000 clones, with about three quarters observed a single time. General study results and limits: The authors judged a highly shared variant cluster likely a sequencing artifact. In a later analysis, TCR beta V- and J-gene trimming showed a link to a missense DCLRE1C variant.

V was cut by 4 bases and J by 8 bases, with 9 bases left in between. The CDR3 contains 13 residues. CDR1 WSHSY and CDR2 SAAADI come from the germline V gene. The clonotype originates from a woman aged 40 to 55 in good health and CMV-seronegative. The sequenced material came from PBMCs. The rearrangement uses TRBV10-2 and TRBJ1-6; a possible D gene is TRBD1 (6 bases). The CDR3 DNA sequence: TGCGCCAGCAGTGGACCAGGGGATTCACCCCTCCACTTT. Residues: CASSGPGDSPLHF.